This entry lists 23 T cell receptor beta chains sequenced from one sample in a study of blood T cell repertoires in COVID-19. Method: immunoSEQ multiplex PCR; TCRdb's copy keeps in-frame clones and lacks some. The table lists about 170,000 clones, roughly 91% of them singletons. The sequenced sample was peripheral blood. The receptors derive from a man younger than 35 with COVID-19, enrolled during active disease.

This clone has a handful of counts. The chain employs TRBV5-6 and TRBJ1-6, with TRBD1 matching over 8 bases. Trimming at V came to 4 bases and at J to 7 bases, leaving 10 bases not matched to a gene. The germline gives CDR1 SGHDT, CDR2 YYEEEE. This CDR3 contains 16 residues. The chain's CDR3 is CASSPGQGRWNSPLHF. The DNA for the CDR3 is TGTGCCAGCAGCCCCGGACAGGGCAGGTGGAATTCACCCCTCCACTTT.

This chain joins TRBV4-1 and TRBJ2-1; 13 bases match TRBD2. This CDR3 has 16 amino acids. Germline V gene lookup returns CDR1 MGHRA and CDR2 YSYEKL. The V gene end was trimmed by 5 bases and the J gene end by 7 bases; junction bases not matched to a gene: 8. This chain's CDR3 is CASSFTSGRGGNEQFF. CDR3 DNA sequence: TGCGCCAGCAGCTTTACTAGCGGGAGGGGTGGAAATGAGCAGTTCTTC.

This CDR3 reads CASSIAGLLYNEQFF. The CDR3 DNA sequence: TGTGCCAGTAGTATAGCGGGACTCCTATACAATGAGCAGTTCTTC. J is TRBJ2-1 and V is TRBV19; D may be TRBD2 (6 bases). Between the trimmed V and J ends, which lost 1 base and 4 bases, there was a span of 11 bases. There are 15 residues in the CDR3. The germline CDR1 and CDR2 sequences are LNHDA and SQIVND (reference sequence).

V is TRBV30 and J is TRBJ2-1; TRBD2 matches 7 bases. Per the germline V gene, CDR1 is GTSNPN and CDR2 is SVGIG (reference sequence). The trim removed 8 bases at V and 0 bases at J, leaving 7 bases unmatched. The CDR3 spans 14 residues. CDR3 in DNA: TGTGCCGGGGGGACTACCGACTCCTACAATGAGCAGTTCTTC. It specifies CAGGTTDSYNEQFF.

This clone was seen once. The chain has TRBV2 and TRBJ2-1; 10 positions agree with TRBD1. Germline CDR1 SNHLY, CDR2 FYNNEI. V was pared by 5 bases and J by 8 bases, with 9 bases of the junction left unmatched. The CDR3 covers 15 residues. CDR3 nucleotides: TGTGCCAGCAGTTTTCCGGGACAGGGGAATGATGAGCAGTTCTTC. It is translated as CASSFPGQGNDEQFF. The complete variable domain, with remaining parts taken from reference TRBV2 and TRBJ2-1, reads EPEVTQTPSHQVTQMGQEVILRCVPISNHLYFYWYRQILGQKVEFLVSFYNNEISEKSEIFDDQFSVERPDGSNFTLKIRSTKLEDSAMYFCASSFPGQGNDEQFFGPGTRLTVL.

The J gene is TRBJ2-7, the V gene TRBV11-1; TRBD2 agrees at 7 bases. This CDR3 spans 15 amino acids. The germline CDR1 and CDR2 sequences are SGHAT and FQDESV (reference sequence). V lost 1 base to trimming and J lost 1 base; unmatched junction nucleotides: 4. DNA for the CDR3: TGTGCCAGCAGCTTAGGCCCCGGGGGGTCCTACGAGCAGTACTTC. As protein: CASSLGPGGSYEQYF.

The gene calls are TRBV7-6 and TRBJ1-4; the D gene is possibly TRBD1 (6 bases). This CDR3 has 16 residues. Germline loops: CDR1 SGHVS, CDR2 FNYEAQ. The V end lost 5 bases, the J end lost 3 bases, and 16 bases lay between the germline ends. The CDR3 here is CASSPIVGQPNEKLFF. The CDR3 DNA is TGTGCCAGCAGCCCCATCGTGGGACAACCTAATGAAAAACTGTTTTTT. Looking up the rest from reference TRBV7-6 and TRBJ1-4 gives the full variable domain: GAGVSQSPRYKVTKRGQDVALRCDPISGHVSLYWYRQALGQGPEFLTYFNYEAQQDKSGLPNDRFSAERPEGSISTLTIQRTEQRDSAMYRCASSPIVGQPNEKLFFGSGTQLSVL.

The chain recombines TRBV6-5 with TRBJ2-3, with 8 nucleotides matching TRBD1. This CDR3 contains 13 residues. The germline V gene encodes CDR1 MNHEY and CDR2 SVGAGI. V lost 7 bases to trimming and J lost 9 bases; unmatched junction nucleotides: 9. DNA for the CDR3: TGTGCCAGCAACCGGGCAGGGGGCCGAACGCAGTATTTT. Amino acid sequence: CASNRAGGRTQYF.

V and J are TRBV10-3 and TRBJ2-3, with 7 nucleotides matching TRBD2. The CDR3 is 13 residues long. V dropped 7 bases and J dropped 2; count of bases not matched to a gene: 3. In germline, CDR1 is ENHRY, CDR2 SYGVKD. For the CDR3, the DNA is TGTGCCATCATGGCGGGAGCCACAGATACGCAGTATTTT. Translated, it gives CAIMAGATDTQYF.

The chain combines TRBV9 with TRBJ1-5; 12 bases fit TRBD1. Germline CDR1 SGDLS, CDR2 YYNGEE. This CDR3 has 16 amino acids. Trimming at V came to 3 bases and at J to 5 bases, leaving 6 bases not matched to a gene. DNA for the CDR3: TGTGCCAGCAGCGCCGGGACAGGGGGCTCGGATCAGCCCCAGCATTTT. It translates to CASSAGTGGSDQPQHF.

This chain joins TRBV4-2 and TRBJ2-7, with TRBD2 matching over 7 bases. V trimming: 4 bases; J trimming: 2 bases; junction bases outside the gene matches: 8. CDR3 length: 15 amino acids. Germline-derived CDR1 and CDR2 are LGHNA and YNFKEQ. CDR3 coding DNA: TGTGCCAGCAGCCCGGCGGGGGAGACTACCTACGAGCAGTACTTC. Translation: CASSPAGETTYEQYF.

The V call is TRBV14, the J call TRBJ1-4; D perhaps matches TRBD1 (6 bases). The ends were cut back, 2 bases at V and 5 bases at J, with 9 bases in the middle. The CDR3 has 14 amino acids. From germline, CDR1 is SGHDN and CDR2 FVKESK. The CDR3 reads CASSQHRANEKLFF. The CDR3 region has the DNA TGTGCCAGCAGCCAACACAGGGCGAATGAAAAACTGTTTTTT.

CDR3 DNA sequence: TGTGCCAGCGGCTTACGGGGTACGAGATCACCCCTCCACTTT. It encodes CASGLRGTRSPLHF. The rearrangement links TRBV27 to TRBJ1-6; D remains unclear. This CDR3 is 14 amino acids long. With 8 bases removed from V and 10 bases from J, the gap between germline ends came to 18 bases. Germline values: CDR1 MNHEY, CDR2 SMNVEV (reference sequence).

V is TRBV9 and J is TRBJ2-1, with 10 bases identical to TRBD2. CDR3 size: 15 residues. The V gene's germline CDR1 is SGDLS and CDR2 YYNGEE. Germline trimming cut 6 bases from V and 4 bases from J; bases unmatched to any gene: 7. CDR3: CASTPGLAEYNEQFF. Written as DNA, the CDR3 is TGTGCCAGCACCCCCGGACTAGCGGAATACAATGAGCAGTTCTTC.

This clone was seen once. The CDR3 region has the DNA TGTGCCAGCAATAACCCCCCGCTAGGAAACACCATATATTTT. Its translation: CASNNPPLGNTIYF. The chain uses TRBV28 and TRBJ1-3; D gene unclear. From germline, CDR1 is MDHEN and CDR2 SYDVKM. Trimming took off 7 bases at V and 4 bases at J, with 14 bases between the two ends. CDR3 size: 14 residues.

The CDR3, as DNA: TGTGCCAGCAGTTTATACGGGACTAGGGGGTACGAGCAGTACTTC. It is translated as CASSLYGTRGYEQYF. The rearrangement uses TRBV27 and TRBJ2-7; 8 bases are shared with TRBD2. The CDR3 loop spans 15 amino acids. Germline CDR1 reads MNHEY; CDR2 reads SMNVEV (reference sequence). V was clipped by 1 base and J by 4 bases; unmatched bases: 6.

This clone occurred once. J is TRBJ2-3 and V is TRBV27, with 8 nucleotides matching TRBD2. V lost 2 bases to trimming and J lost 3 bases; unmatched junction nucleotides: 16. This CDR3 is built from 19 residues. Germline CDR1 reads MNHEY; CDR2 reads SMNVEV (reference sequence). CDR3 protein: CASSLRTAGTSGATDTQYF. The CDR3 DNA reads TGTGCCAGCAGTTTACGAACAGCCGGGACTAGTGGGGCGACAGATACGCAGTATTTT.

This rearrangement joins TRBV11-2 to TRBJ2-3; 14 bases align to TRBD2. The CDR3 covers 16 residues. V lost 5 bases and J lost 7; bases outside the gene matches: 8. Germline V gives CDR1 SGHAT, CDR2 FQNNGV. The CDR3 DNA is TGTGCCAGCAGCGTCCAGGGGACTAGCGGGAGAAATACGCAGTATTTT. This translates into CASSVQGTSGRNTQYF.

The V call is TRBV12-3 or TRBV12-4, the J call TRBJ2-7; D is undetermined. V was trimmed by 6 bases and J by 6 bases, leaving 15 bases between them. This CDR3 has 13 residues. The CDR3 nucleotides are TGTGCCAGCAGCCCGAGCCTGAATGCCGAGCAGTACTTC. This gives the protein CASSPSLNAEQYF.

The CDR3 spells CASSSRLGLSLTDTQYF. The CDR3, as DNA: TGTGCCAGCAGCTCCCGCCTCGGTCTCTCCCTCACAGATACGCAGTATTTT. The chain links TRBV7-2 to TRBJ2-3; D is undetermined. Germline V gene lookup returns CDR1 SGHTA and CDR2 FQGNSA. This CDR3 region has 17 residues. Trimming took off 4 bases at V and 2 bases at J, with 19 bases between the two ends.

The chain carries TRBV11-2 and TRBJ2-1; 7 bases line up with TRBD2. V was pared by 4 bases and J by 7 bases, with 19 bases of the junction left unmatched. Germline V gene sequence: CDR1 SGHAT, CDR2 FQNNGV. The CDR3 loop spans 18 amino acids. As DNA, the CDR3 is TGTGCCAGCAGCTCCCCACTCCGATCGGCGGGAGAGAGGAATGAGCAGTTCTTC. Amino acid sequence: CASSSPLRSAGERNEQFF. Based on the CDR3 plus reference TRBV11-2 and TRBJ2-1, the full variable domain is EAGVAQSPRYKIIEKRQSVAFWCNPISGHATLYWYQQILGQGPKLLIQFQNNGVVDDSQLPKDRFSAERLKGVDSTLKIQPAKLEDSAVYLCASSSPLRSAGERNEQFFGPGTRLTVL.

The chain combines TRBV10-2 with TRBJ2-7, with 8 bases that match TRBD1. This CDR3 spans 16 amino acids. Trimming removed 3 bases from V and 1 base from J; junction bases left unmatched: 8. Germline CDR1 WSHSY, CDR2 SAAADI. The CDR3 DNA sequence: TGCGCCAGCAGTGACCCCGACAGGGGAATTTCCTACGAGCAGTACTTC. It codes for CASSDPDRGISYEQYF.

This clone was seen once. This chain connects TRBV12-3 or TRBV12-4 to TRBJ1-1; D unresolved. This CDR3 comprises 13 residues. V was cut by 2 bases and J by 8 bases, with 12 bases left in between. CDR3 region: CASSLTEGLEAFF. The CDR3 nucleotides are TGTGCCAGCAGTTTAACGGAGGGCTTGGAAGCTTTCTTT.